The 8 T cell receptor beta chains below come from one sample, sequenced in a study of somatic mutations in cytotoxic T cells in rheumatoid arthritis. Using immunoSEQ multiplex PCR, the repertoire was profiled, and TCRdb retains in-frame clones only, with some absent. The repertoire holds over 20,000 clones, with roughly 80% as singletons. The specimen sequenced was CD8+ T cells sorted from blood. The receptors shown here come from a man between 45 and 60 years old in good health.

This chain uses TRBV5-6 with TRBJ2-1; 9 bases align to TRBD1. CDR3 length: 15 amino acids. V lost 2 bases, J lost 7 bases, and 7 bases stayed unmatched. CDR1 and CDR2 from the germline V gene are SGHDT and YYEEEE. The CDR3 DNA is TGTGCCAGCAGCTTTGGGACAGGGTTTCATAATGAGCAGTTCTTC. Amino acids: CASSFGTGFHNEQFF.

This clone turned up a few times. V gene TRBV5-1 combines with J gene TRBJ2-1, with D perhaps matching TRBD2 (6 bases). Germline-derived CDR1 and CDR2 are SGHRS and YFSETQ. Deletions cut 4 bases from V and 2 bases from J, with 16 bases between. The CDR3 length is 16 residues. This chain's CDR3 is CASSTKGLRTYNEQFF. Written as DNA, the CDR3 is TGCGCCAGCAGCACGAAGGGACTCCGAACCTACAATGAGCAGTTCTTC.

This chain uses TRBV13 with TRBJ1-4; D unclear. Trimming shortened V by 0 bases and J by 6 bases, and 14 bases separated the two germline ends. The V gene's germline CDR1 is PRHDT and CDR2 FYEKMQ (reference sequence). CDR3 length equals 16 residues. CDR3 sequence: CASSLGFRSNHEKLFF. CDR3 nucleotide sequence: TGTGCCAGCAGCTTAGGCTTTCGGTCTAATCATGAAAAACTGTTTTTT.

The chain recombines TRBV5-1 with TRBJ1-4; 7 bases map to TRBD1. This CDR3 spans 15 amino acids. V shed 2 bases and J 0 bases; nucleotides not matched to a gene: 1. Germline V gene data show CDR1 as SGHRS and CDR2 as YFSETQ. For the CDR3, the DNA is TGCGCCAGCAGCTTTGACAGGGCAACTAATGAAAAACTGTTTTTT. Translating gives CASSFDRATNEKLFF.

This chain joins TRBV28 and TRBJ1-2; the D gene is possibly TRBD1 (5 bases). Trimming pared 10 bases from V and 3 bases from J, leaving 15 bases between. CDR3 length equals 13 residues. CDR1 and CDR2 (germline): MDHEN, SYDVKM. CDR3 sequence reads: CATNQRGHYGYTF. CDR3 in DNA: TGTGCCACCAACCAGAGGGGTCACTATGGCTACACCTTC.

The J gene is TRBJ2-1, the V gene TRBV5-6; no clear D. The germline V gene has CDR1 SGHDT and CDR2 YYEEEE. This CDR3 comprises 13 residues. With 0 bases removed from V and 7 bases from J, the gap between germline ends came to 8 bases. The chain's CDR3 is CASSLGPRNEQFF. The DNA for the CDR3 is TGTGCCAGCAGCTTGGGCCCGAGGAATGAGCAGTTCTTC.

This rearrangement joins TRBV27 to TRBJ2-7; perhaps TRBD2 as D (5 bases). Germline CDR1 reads MNHEY; CDR2 reads SMNVEV (reference sequence). Trimming removed 2 bases from V and 0 bases from J, with 8 bases in between. The CDR3 is made up of 14 amino acids. CDR3 amino acids: CASSLAGDSYEQYF. The DNA of the CDR3 is TGTGCCAGCAGTTTAGCGGGCGACTCCTACGAGCAGTACTTC.

This chain links TRBV15 with TRBJ2-7; D perhaps matches TRBD1 (6 bases). This CDR3 spans 14 amino acids. Per germline, CDR1 LNHNV and CDR2 YYDKDF (reference sequence). Trimming removed 4 bases at V and 5 bases at J, with 15 bases between. Written as DNA, the CDR3 is TGTGCCACCAGCATGGGCAGGGGTAACGACGAGCAGTACTTC. Translated: CATSMGRGNDEQYF.